This TCR beta chain was documented in a study of blood T cell repertoires in COVID-19. For the study at large: Sources were T cells, B-cell-depleted T cells, or PBMCs; the material itself was cDNA or gDNA.

Germline V gives CDR1 SGDLS, CDR2 YYNGEE. Between the trimmed V and J ends, which lost 0 bases and 8 bases, there was a span of 9 bases. The CDR3 is 14 amino acids. Repertoires were generated with immunoSEQ multiplex PCR, while TCRdb's copy carries only in-frame clones and drops some. The sample has hundreds of thousands of clones, roughly nine tenths seen once. This TCR was sampled from a woman aged 25-40 years with acute COVID-19. The chain recombines TRBV9 with TRBJ1-6; D is undetermined. Sequences were obtained from PBMCs or T cells enriched from blood (not recorded which). The CDR3 is CASSVDASHSPLHF. The CDR3 DNA sequence: TGTGCCAGCAGCGTAGATGCGAGTCATTCACCCCTCCACTTT.